Described below is a single TCR beta chain sequence and its context. This clonotype was picked up many times. Its target antigen remains unknown. No qualities accompany the bases; no much larger clone lies one base away. The data derive from a study of identical twins (TCRdb year 2016). For the study in its entirety: To test whether fetal clonotypes persist, the study used deep sequencing on TCR alpha and beta repertoires from monozygotic twins, unrelated adults of various ages, and cord blood. Replicate twin experiments were performed at different times using different library preparation protocols to rule out contamination. Paper-wide results and their limitations: In monozygotic twins, out-of-frame TCR alpha sharing was systematically underestimated by recombination models, although the models agreed with sharing between unrelated individuals. In beta out-of-frame sequences, excess twin sharing was weaker, because having fewer shared sequences lowered the signal-to-noise ratio. Because the same donors could not be followed over many years, the conclusions depended on cross-sectional statistical analysis. Compared with coincidental sharing between unrelated individuals, out-of-frame TCR alpha sequences shared between twins had an excess of sequences with low generation probability. Invariant T cells such as MAIT and iNKT could partly confound zero-insertion analyses, though diverse VJ usage argued against this for most clonotypes. Fewer insertions were carried by abundant cord blood beta clonotypes; a weaker similar trend was observed in young adult naive repertoires, while no such trend was observed in memory repertoires.

Reading the germline V gene gives CDR1 SGHTA and CDR2 FQGNSA. Spanning cysteine to phenylalanine, the CDR3 consists of 15 amino acids. Only the CDR3 portion is preserved as DNA: 45 bases, with reading frame beginning at the first base. For this chain, trimming is 6 bases at the V end and 8 bases at the J end, and the number of junction bases without a gene match is 8. Receptor amplification or capture employed 5' RACE. Sequencing used an Illumina HiSeq 2000. A universal primer binding site was introduced by template switching, and a unique molecular identifier was present in the final cDNA, enabling accurate counting of TCR cDNA molecules. Specific primers in the conserved constant-segment region were used to synthesize first-strand cDNA for TCR alpha and beta chains. To control for contamination, every cDNA library was double barcoded, receiving both a SMART-Mk sample barcode and Illumina barcodes. TruSeq adapter sequences, together with Illumina sample barcodes, were added in two successive PCR steps. Sequencing of the TCR alpha and beta cDNA libraries was done on the Illumina HiSeq platform using custom primers. Under the source paper's analysis protocol: MiGEC was used to process raw reads and extract unique molecular identifiers, and MiXCR was used to find CDR3 positions. Recombination models were inferred per individual with the repgenHMM and IGoR tools using an EM algorithm. The analysis of shared clonotypes was done with the tcR package in R, with sharing normalized by the product of cloneset sizes. To study raw recombination free of thymic and clonal selection effects, out-of-frame nonproductive sequences were analyzed. The public reads were reanalyzed by TCRdb: fastp trimming at Q25, MiXCR alignment, in-frame beta chains only. Under each unique CDR3 protein, matching rows form one entry showing the most common genes and DNA. The V and J calls follow TCRdb's processing rather than the paper's. Here the sample has around 450,000 distinct CDR3 sequences; approximately 15% occur a single time. Of the sample, about 0.52% is held by the ten largest clones.

Every donor in the study was a healthy Caucasian. Three pairs of female monozygotic twins, all aged roughly 18 to 29 years, made up the twin cohort. Positive isolation kits from Invitrogen were used to isolate CD4+ and CD8+ T cell populations. The data also belong to a second study, concerning yellow fever vaccine responses in identical twins. As the second study states: The T cell response to vaccination in identical twins was reported by the authors to appear partly convergent and partly personalized. Focusing on identical twins, the study followed the T cell clones that responded to the vaccine, and did so with precision.

The sequenced material came from CD4+ T cells sorted from blood. The V and J genes are TRBV7-2 and TRBJ2-4, with 12 bases aligning to TRBD1. This receptor was identified in a woman aged 18-30 years in good health. The nucleotide sequence is given as TGTGCCAGCAGAGAACCGGGACAGGGGGCTTACATTCAGTACTTC. It translates to CASREPGQGAYIQYF.